This TCR beta chain came from a study of T cell responses to AZD1222 COVID-19 vaccine. The CDR3 runs to 15 residues. Per the germline V gene, CDR1 is MNHEY and CDR2 is SMNVEV (reference sequence). Trimming removed 0 bases from V and 9 bases from J; junction bases left unmatched: 8. A remark on this clone: Antigen unknown.

Study-wide findings and caveats: Clonal diversity was possibly underestimated; the donors were predominantly white British and more often female. Sampling captured repertoires only after the peak T cell response. Vaccine-associated CD4 TCRs ranged over spike, dominating at 160-218 and 743-854.

The assay was immunoSEQ multiplex PCR, and TCRdb's table has in-frame clones only and misses some. The table lists roughly 100,000 clones, 90% of them singletons, with around 4.8% in the top ten. This chain joins TRBV27 and TRBJ1-5; 7 nucleotides line up with TRBD1. Material: peripheral blood, obtained on day 0 of AZD1222 vaccination. The TCR comes from an adult in good health. This chain's CDR3 is CASSLSAGGFWPQHF. CDR3 DNA sequence: TGTGCCAGCAGTTTATCGGCAGGGGGATTTTGGCCCCAGCATTTT.